This record concerns one T cell receptor beta chain sequence. The data were obtained in a study of blood T cell repertoires in COVID-19. Study overall: The study drew acute and convalescent COVID-19 samples from the United States, Italy and Spain. PBMCs, B-cell-depleted T cells, or T cells were the source of the cDNA or gDNA that made up the material.

V lost 2 bases, J lost 8 bases, and 6 bases lay in between. This CDR3 has 11 residues. CDR1 is MNHNS, CDR2 SASEGT, per germline. Original methodology: Quantification of nucleated cells was approximated via reference gene primer amplification. TCRdb's table, derived via immunoSEQ multiplex PCR, lists solely in-frame clones and lacks some. The V and J calls and clone size come from that table; D and trimming were worked out from the DNA. The sample carries 88,000 or so clones, more than 75% recorded once. This clonotype originated in a human donor in a cohort sampled during active COVID-19. This sequence joins TRBV6-1 and TRBJ1-2; D unclear. Sequenced material: peripheral blood. The CDR3 protein is CASSEWAGYTF. CDR3 bases: TGTGCCAGCAGTGAATGGGCCGGCTACACCTTC.